There are a few counts of the clone carrying this T cell receptor (beta chain). No antigen is known for it. Six replicates per PBMC sample, mostly from roughly 0.45 ug of genomic DNA. The table came from immunoSEQ multiplex PCR; TCRdb's copy has only in-frame clones and leaves some out. There are about 6,900 clones in the sample; about 70% occur only once, and more than 2.5% lies in the top ten. These data come from a study of neoadjuvant anti-PD-1 for oral cavity cancer. Findings and limits, study-wide: Pretreatment Treg/Th17 ratio correlated inversely with post-treatment tumor clonality.

J was trimmed by 1 base and V by 3 bases; bases with no gene match: 8. Germline V lookup: CDR1 KGHSH, CDR2 LQKENI. This CDR3 comprises 16 residues. Sequencing used PBMCs, obtained before nivolumab (anti-PD-1) treatment. The chain uses TRBV18 and TRBJ1-1, with TRBD1 matching 7 bases. This clonotype originated in a person aged 40 to 85 with oral cavity squamous cell carcinoma. CDR3 sequence (DNA): TGTGCCAGCTCACCTCTCCCGGGACAGCCGAACACTGAAGCTTTCTTT. Its protein product is CASSPLPGQPNTEAFF.